This T cell receptor beta chain was recovered during a study of blood T cell repertoires in COVID-19. Overall study context: Samples representing acute and convalescent COVID-19 were sourced from the United States, Italy and Spain. From T cells, B-cell-depleted T cells, or PBMCs came the material, which was cDNA or gDNA.

As processed by the authors: Cell counts per sample came from amplifying reference gene primers. The assay was immunoSEQ multiplex PCR, and TCRdb's table has in-frame clones only and misses some. The V and J calls and clone size were taken over from that table, and D and trimming were inferred from the DNA. The table records 61,000 or so clones, around 86% of them present only once. The CDR3 length is 14 residues. From germline, CDR1 is MNHEY and CDR2 SVGAGI. The ends were cut back, 6 bases at V and 0 bases at J, with 10 bases in the middle. The chain links TRBV6-5 to TRBJ2-3; tentatively, D is TRBD1 (6 bases). The clonotype originates from a woman of 80 years or more with acute or convalescent COVID-19. The sample taken for sequencing was peripheral blood. The CDR3 here is CASRRTASTDTQYF. CDR3 DNA: TGTGCCAGCAGGCGGACAGCGAGCACAGATACGCAGTATTTT.